Described below is a single TCR beta chain sequence and its context. Antigen unknown. This sample is part of a study of cytomegalovirus exposure and HLA in healthy donors. General study results and limits: The study listed 150 to 200 cytomegalovirus-associated TCR beta chains. Prior analysis indicated that the majority of TCR beta V segments exhibited productivity approximately 90% or approximately 30% of the time. After further analysis at a later stage, roughly 15,000 TCR beta sequences were associated with HLA alleles at 0.05 false discovery rate. For most subjects, TCR beta sequences were reported to predict HLA-A and HLA-B alleles with accuracy.

A multiplex PCR was run with 60 Vbeta primers and 13 Jbeta primers. Measured with immunoSEQ multiplex PCR; TCRdb has only the in-frame clones, and not every one. The sample shows under 150,000 clones, roughly four fifths of them seen only once. The CDR3 extends over 16 amino acids. CDR1 is MGHDK and CDR2 is SYGVNS in the germline V gene. Trimming shortened V by 1 base and J by 2 bases, and 14 bases separated the two germline ends. The clonotype comes from a male donor in good health and CMV-seropositive. This chain uses TRBV25-1 with TRBJ2-5, with a possible D match to TRBD1 (5 bases). The source material was PBMCs. This CDR3 is CASSESRHRFQETQYF. CDR3 bases: TGTGCCAGCAGTGAATCCCGTCACAGGTTTCAAGAGACCCAGTACTTC.